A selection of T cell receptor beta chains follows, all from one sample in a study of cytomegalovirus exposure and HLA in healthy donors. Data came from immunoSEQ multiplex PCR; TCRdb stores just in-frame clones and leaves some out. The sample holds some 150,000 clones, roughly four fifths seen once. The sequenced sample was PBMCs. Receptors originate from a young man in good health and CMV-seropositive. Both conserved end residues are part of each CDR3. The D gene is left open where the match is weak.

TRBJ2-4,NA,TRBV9,TGTGCCAGCAGCGGAGCCGCCTCCATTCAGTACTTC,CASSGAASIQYF
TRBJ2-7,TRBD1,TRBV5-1,TGCGCCAGCAGCTTTGACAGGGGGAACGAGCAGTACTTC,CASSFDRGNEQYF
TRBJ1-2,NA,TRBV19,TGTGCCAGTAGTCTCTTAGGCGGGGACGATTATGGCTACACCTTC,CASSLLGGDDYGYTF
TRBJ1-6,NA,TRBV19,TGTGCCAGTAGTATAGGGGGACACGGCACTTCACCCCTCCACTTT,CASSIGGHGTSPLHF
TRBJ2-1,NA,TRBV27,TGTGCCAGCAGTCACACCAATGAGCAGTTCTTC,CASSHTNEQFF
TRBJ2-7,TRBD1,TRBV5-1,TGCGCCAGCAGCCGTACAGGGGGCTCTTACGAGCAGTACTTC,CASSRTGGSYEQYF
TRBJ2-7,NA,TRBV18,TGTGCCAGCTCACCGGACAGTAACCTCTACGAGCAGTACTTC,CASSPDSNLYEQYF
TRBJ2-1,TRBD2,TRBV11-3,TGTGCCAGCAGCAAGACTAGCGGGAGACCCCACAATGAGCAGTTCTTC,CASSKTSGRPHNEQFF
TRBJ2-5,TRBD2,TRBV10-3,TGTGCCATCAGTGAGCCCAGCGGGGGGGAGGAGACCCAGTACTTC,CAISEPSGGEETQYF
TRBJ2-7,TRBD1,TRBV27,TGTGCCAGCAGTCTCTCCGGACAGGGGAATATGCCCTACGAGCAGTACTTC,CASSLSGQGNMPYEQYF
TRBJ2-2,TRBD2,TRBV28,TGTGCCAGCAGTCCACAAGCGGGAGGGCCCGCCGGGGAGCTGTTTTTT,CASSPQAGGPAGELFF
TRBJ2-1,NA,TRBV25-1,TGTGCCAGCAGTGAATATGGTCTGGGCCGTGGCTCCTACAATGAGCAGTTCTTC,CASSEYGLGRGSYNEQFF
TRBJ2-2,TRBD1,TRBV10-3,TGTGCCATCAGTGGAGGACAGGGGCGAGGCGCCGGGGAGCTGTTTTTT,CAISGGQGRGAGELFF
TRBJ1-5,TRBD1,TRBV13,TGTGCCAGCAGCTTTACAGGGGCCAGCAATCAGCCCCAGCATTTT,CASSFTGASNQPQHF
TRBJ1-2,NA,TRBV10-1,TGCGCCAGCAGTGGACAGGCTGGCTATGGCTACACCTTC,CASSGQAGYGYTF
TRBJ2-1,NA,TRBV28,TGTGCCAGCAGTTTCTTTCAGGATGAGCAGTTCTTC,CASSFFQDEQFF